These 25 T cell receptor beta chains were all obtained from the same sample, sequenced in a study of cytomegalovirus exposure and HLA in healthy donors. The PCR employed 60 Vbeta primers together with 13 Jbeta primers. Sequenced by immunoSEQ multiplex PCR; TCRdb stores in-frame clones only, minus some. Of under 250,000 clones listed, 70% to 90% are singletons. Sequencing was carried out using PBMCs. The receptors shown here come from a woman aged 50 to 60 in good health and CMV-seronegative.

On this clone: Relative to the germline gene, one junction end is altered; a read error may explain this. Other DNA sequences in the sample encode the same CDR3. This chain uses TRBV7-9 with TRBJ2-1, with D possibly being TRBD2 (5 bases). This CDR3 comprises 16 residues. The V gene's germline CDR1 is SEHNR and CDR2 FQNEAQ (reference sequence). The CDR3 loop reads CASSLARLSKANEQFF. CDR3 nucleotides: TGTGCTAGCAGCTTAGCGAGGCTTTCGAAGGCCAATGAGCAGTTCTTC.

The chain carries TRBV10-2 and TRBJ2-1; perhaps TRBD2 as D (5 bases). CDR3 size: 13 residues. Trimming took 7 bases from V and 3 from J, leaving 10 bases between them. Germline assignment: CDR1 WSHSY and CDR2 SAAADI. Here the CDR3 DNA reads TGCGCCAGCAACGGGGAGTTCTACAATGAGCAGTTCTTC. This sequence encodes CASNGEFYNEQFF.

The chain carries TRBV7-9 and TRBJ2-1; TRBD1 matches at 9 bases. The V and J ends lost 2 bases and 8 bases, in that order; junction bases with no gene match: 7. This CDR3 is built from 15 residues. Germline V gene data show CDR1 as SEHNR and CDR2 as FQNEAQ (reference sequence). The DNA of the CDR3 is TGTGCCAGCAGCTTATCGGACAGGGGATTCGATGAGCAGTTCTTC. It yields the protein CASSLSDRGFDEQFF.

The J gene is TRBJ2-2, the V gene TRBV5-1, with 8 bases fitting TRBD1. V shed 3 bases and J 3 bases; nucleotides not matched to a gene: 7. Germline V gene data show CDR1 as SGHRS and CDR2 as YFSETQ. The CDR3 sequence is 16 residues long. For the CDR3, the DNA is TGCGCCAGCAGCTCAAGGACAGGGTACGACACCGGGGAGCTGTTTTTT. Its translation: CASSSRTGYDTGELFF.

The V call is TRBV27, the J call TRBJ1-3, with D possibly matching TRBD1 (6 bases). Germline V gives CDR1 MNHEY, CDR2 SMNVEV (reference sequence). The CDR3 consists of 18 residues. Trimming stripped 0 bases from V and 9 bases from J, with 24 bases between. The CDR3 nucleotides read TGTGCCAGCAGTTTATCCTCCCCCTCGACAGGAGACTACGGCACCATATATTTT. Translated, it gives CASSLSSPSTGDYGTIYF.

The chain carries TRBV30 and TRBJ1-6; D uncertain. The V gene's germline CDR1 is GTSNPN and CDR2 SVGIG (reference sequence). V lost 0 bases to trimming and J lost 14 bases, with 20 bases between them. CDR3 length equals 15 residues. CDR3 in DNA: TGTGCCTGGAGTGTGCTCCGTATTTCGGGAGTCTCCCTCCACTTT. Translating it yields CAWSVLRISGVSLHF. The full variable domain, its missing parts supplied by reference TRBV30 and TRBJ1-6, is SQTIHQWPATLVQPVGSPLSLECTVEGTSNPNLYWYRQAAGRGLQLLFYSVGIGQISSEVPQNLSASRPQDRQFILSSKKLLLSDSGFYLCAWSVLRISGVSLHFGNGTRLTVT.

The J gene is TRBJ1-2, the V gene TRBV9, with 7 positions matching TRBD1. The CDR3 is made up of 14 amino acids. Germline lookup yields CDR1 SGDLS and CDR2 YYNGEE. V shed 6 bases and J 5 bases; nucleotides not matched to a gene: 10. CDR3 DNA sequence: TGTGCCAGCAACATCGGGACAGAGCCTTATGGCTACACCTTC. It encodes CASNIGTEPYGYTF.

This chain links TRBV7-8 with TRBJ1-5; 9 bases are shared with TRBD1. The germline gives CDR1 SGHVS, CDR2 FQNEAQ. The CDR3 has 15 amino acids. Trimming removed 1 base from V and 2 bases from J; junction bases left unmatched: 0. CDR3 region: CASSLGDRGNQPQHF. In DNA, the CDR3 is TGTGCCAGCAGCTTAGGGGACAGGGGCAATCAGCCCCAGCATTTT.

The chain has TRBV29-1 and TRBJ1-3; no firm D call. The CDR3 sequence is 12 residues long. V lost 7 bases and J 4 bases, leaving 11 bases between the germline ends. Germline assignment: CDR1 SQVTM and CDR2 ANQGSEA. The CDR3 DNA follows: TGCAGCGCTGTAGCGGGGGGAAACACCATATATTTT. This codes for CSAVAGGNTIYF.

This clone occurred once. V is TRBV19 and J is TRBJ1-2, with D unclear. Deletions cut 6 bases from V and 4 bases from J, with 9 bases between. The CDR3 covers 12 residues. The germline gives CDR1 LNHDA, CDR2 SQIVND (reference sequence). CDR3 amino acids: CASRSGIYGYTF. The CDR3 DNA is TGTGCCAGTAGGTCCGGGATCTATGGCTACACCTTC.

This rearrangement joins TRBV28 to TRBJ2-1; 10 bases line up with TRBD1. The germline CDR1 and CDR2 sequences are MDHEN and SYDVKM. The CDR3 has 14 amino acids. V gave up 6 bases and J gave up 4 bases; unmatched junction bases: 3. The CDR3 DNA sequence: TGTGCCAGCAGCGAGGGACAGGGGTACAATGAGCAGTTCTTC. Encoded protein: CASSEGQGYNEQFF.

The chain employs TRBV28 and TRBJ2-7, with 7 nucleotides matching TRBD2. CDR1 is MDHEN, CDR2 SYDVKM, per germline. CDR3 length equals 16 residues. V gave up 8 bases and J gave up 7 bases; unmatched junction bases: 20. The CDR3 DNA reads TGTGCCAGCCTTTCACTCGAGGAAGGCGGGGGTAAAGAGCAGTACTTC. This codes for CASLSLEEGGGKEQYF.

CDR3 in DNA: TGCAGTCCTATGATCTTCAATGAGCAGTTCTTC. The encoded protein is CSPMIFNEQFF. V usage is TRBV29-1 and J usage is TRBJ2-1; D gene uncertain. Germline V gene data show CDR1 as SQVTM and CDR2 as ANQGSEA. This CDR3 is built from 11 residues.

CDR3 DNA: TGTGCCAGCAGTCCGGGGGAGACTGAAGCTTTCTTT. This translates into CASSPGETEAFF. J is TRBJ1-1 and V is TRBV28, with D possibly TRBD1 on 5 matching bases. V was cut by 5 bases and J by 5 bases, with 9 bases left in between. The CDR3 is 12 amino acids. Germline V gene sequence: CDR1 MDHEN, CDR2 SYDVKM.

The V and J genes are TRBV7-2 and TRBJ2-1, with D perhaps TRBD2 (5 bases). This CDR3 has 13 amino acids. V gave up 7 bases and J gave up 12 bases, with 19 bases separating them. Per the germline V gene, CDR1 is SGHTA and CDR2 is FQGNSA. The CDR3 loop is CASTFKVSGRQFF. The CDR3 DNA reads TGTGCCAGCACCTTTAAGGTCTCGGGGAGGCAGTTCTTC.

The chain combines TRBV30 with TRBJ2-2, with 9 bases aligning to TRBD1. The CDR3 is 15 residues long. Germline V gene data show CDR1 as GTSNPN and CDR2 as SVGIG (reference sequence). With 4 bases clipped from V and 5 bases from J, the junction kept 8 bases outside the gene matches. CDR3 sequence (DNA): TGTGCCTGGACCTTGGGACAGGGTACGACCGGGGAGCTGTTTTTT. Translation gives CAWTLGQGTTGELFF.

CDR3 nucleotides: TGCGCCAGCAGCTTGGATAAGGGAACAGGGTATACCTACGAGCAGTACTTC. Translated, it gives CASSLDKGTGYTYEQYF. The chain combines TRBV5-1 with TRBJ2-7; possible D gene TRBD1, 6 bases. V shed 0 bases and J shed 2 bases, with 18 bases lying between them. The CDR3 totals 17 residues. From germline, CDR1 is SGHRS and CDR2 YFSETQ.

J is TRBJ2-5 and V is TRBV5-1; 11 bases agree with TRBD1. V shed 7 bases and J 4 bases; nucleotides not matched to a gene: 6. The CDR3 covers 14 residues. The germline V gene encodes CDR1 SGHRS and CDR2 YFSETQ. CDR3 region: CASRTGGGGETQYF. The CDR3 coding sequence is TGCGCCAGCCGGACAGGGGGCGGGGGAGAGACCCAGTACTTC.

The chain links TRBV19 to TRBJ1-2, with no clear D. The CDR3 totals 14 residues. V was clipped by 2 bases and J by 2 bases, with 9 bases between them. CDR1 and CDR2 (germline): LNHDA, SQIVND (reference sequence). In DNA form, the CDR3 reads TGTGCCAGTAGTATAAATTGGCAGAACTATGGCTACACCTTC. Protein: CASSINWQNYGYTF.

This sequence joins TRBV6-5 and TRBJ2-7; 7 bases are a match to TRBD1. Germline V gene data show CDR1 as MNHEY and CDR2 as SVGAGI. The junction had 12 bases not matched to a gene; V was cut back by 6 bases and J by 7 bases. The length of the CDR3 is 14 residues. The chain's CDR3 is CASRETGRAREQYF. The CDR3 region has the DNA TGTGCCAGCAGGGAGACAGGGCGGGCTAGAGAGCAGTACTTC.

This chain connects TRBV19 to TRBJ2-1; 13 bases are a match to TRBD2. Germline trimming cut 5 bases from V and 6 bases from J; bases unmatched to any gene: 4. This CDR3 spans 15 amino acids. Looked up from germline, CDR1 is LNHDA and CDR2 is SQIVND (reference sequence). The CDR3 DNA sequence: TGTGCCAGTAGTTGGGGACTAGCGGGACCCAATGAGCAGTTCTTC. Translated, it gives CASSWGLAGPNEQFF.

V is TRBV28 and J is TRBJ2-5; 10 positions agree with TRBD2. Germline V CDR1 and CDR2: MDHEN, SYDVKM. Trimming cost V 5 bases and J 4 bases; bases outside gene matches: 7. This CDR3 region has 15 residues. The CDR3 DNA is TGTGCCAGCAGTCATCTAGCGGGAGCAGGAGAGACCCAGTACTTC. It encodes CASSHLAGAGETQYF. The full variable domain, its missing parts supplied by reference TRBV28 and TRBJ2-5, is DVKVTQSSRYLVKRTGEKVFLECVQDMDHENMFWYRQDPGLGLRLIYFSYDVKMKEKGDIPEGYSVSREKKERFSLILESASTNQTSMYLCASSHLAGAGETQYFGPGTRLLVL.

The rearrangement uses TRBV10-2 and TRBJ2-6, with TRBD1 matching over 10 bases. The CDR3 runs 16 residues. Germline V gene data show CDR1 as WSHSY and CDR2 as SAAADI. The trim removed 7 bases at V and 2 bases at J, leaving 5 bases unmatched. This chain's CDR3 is CASIRQGAAGANVLTF. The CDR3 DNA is TGCGCCAGCATCCGACAGGGGGCAGCTGGGGCCAACGTCCTGACTTTC.

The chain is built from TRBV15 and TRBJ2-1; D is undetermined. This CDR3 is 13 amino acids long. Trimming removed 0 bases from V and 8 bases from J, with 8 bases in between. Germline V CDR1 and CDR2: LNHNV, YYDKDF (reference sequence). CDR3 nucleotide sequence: TGTGCCACCAGCAGAGACCGAGCCTATGAGCAGTTCTTC. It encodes CATSRDRAYEQFF.

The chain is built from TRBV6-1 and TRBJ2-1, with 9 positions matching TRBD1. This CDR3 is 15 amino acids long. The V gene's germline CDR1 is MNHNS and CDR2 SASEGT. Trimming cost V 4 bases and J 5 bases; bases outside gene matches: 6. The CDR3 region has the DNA TGTGCCAGCAGTGCCCGGACAGGGGCTAACAATGAGCAGTTCTTC. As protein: CASSARTGANNEQFF.